One sample yielded the 21 T cell receptor beta chains listed below, sequenced in a study of T cell responses to AZD1222 COVID-19 vaccine. This table comes from immunoSEQ multiplex PCR, and its TCRdb copy is limited to in-frame clones, with some not included. Of roughly 120,000 clones in the sample, around nine tenths were seen once. The sample consisted of peripheral blood, taken on day 0 of AZD1222 vaccination. Every receptor here comes from an adult in good health.

The chain recombines TRBV19 with TRBJ1-1; possible D gene TRBD1, 5 bases. The CDR3 is 14 residues long. Germline-derived CDR1 and CDR2 are LNHDA and SQIVND (reference sequence). Trimming left V 5 bases short and J 1 base short, with 11 bases between. The CDR3 here is CASSGRDGNTEAFF. Here the CDR3 DNA reads TGTGCCAGTAGTGGCCGGGACGGGAACACTGAAGCTTTCTTT.

V gene TRBV19 combines with J gene TRBJ1-6; possibly TRBD1 for D (5 bases). Germline V gene lookup returns CDR1 LNHDA and CDR2 SQIVND (reference sequence). The CDR3 extends over 15 amino acids. The V and J ends lost 4 bases and 12 bases respectively, with 19 bases between them. CDR3 region: CASSKSLEGPGPLHF. CDR3 DNA: TGTGCCAGTAGTAAATCCCTCGAGGGGCCAGGACCCCTCCACTTT.

This chain joins TRBV7-9 and TRBJ2-1; D gene unclear. The CDR3 has 16 residues. Germline CDR1 SEHNR, CDR2 FQNEAQ (reference sequence). The germline V and J ends were trimmed by 2 bases and 12 bases, with 23 bases remaining between them. Here the CDR3 reads CASSLLGATTRSSQFF. The CDR3 DNA reads as TGTGCCAGCAGCTTATTGGGTGCCACTACGCGCTCGTCGCAGTTCTTC. The full variable domain, completed using reference TRBV7-9 and TRBJ2-1, is DTGVSQNPRHKITKRGQNVTFRCDPISEHNRLYWYRQTLGQGPEFLTYFQNEAQLEKSRLLSDRFSAERPKGSFSTLEIQRTEQGDSAMYLCASSLLGATTRSSQFFGPGTRLTVL.

This sequence joins TRBV4-2 and TRBJ2-7, with D hard to call. The CDR3 spans 16 residues. The V end was cut by 3 bases, the J end by 0 bases, with 15 bases between. The germline V gene has CDR1 LGHNA and CDR2 YNFKEQ. CDR3 protein: CASSHLAGPVSYEQYF. CDR3 nucleotides: TGTGCCAGCAGCCACCTCGCCGGGCCAGTCTCCTACGAGCAGTACTTC.

The chain couples TRBV6-1 to TRBJ2-3; D is undetermined. The germline V and J ends were trimmed by 1 base and 7 bases, with 6 bases remaining between them. This CDR3 has 12 amino acids. In germline, CDR1 is MNHNS, CDR2 SASEGT. This CDR3 is CASSEGVNTQYF. The CDR3 bases are TGTGCCAGCAGTGAAGGGGTAAATACGCAGTATTTT.

The chain is built from TRBV6-1 and TRBJ2-7, with 7 bases lining up with TRBD2. CDR1 is MNHNS, CDR2 SASEGT, per germline. The CDR3 runs to 16 residues. V trimming: 3 bases; J trimming: 2 bases; junction bases outside the gene matches: 10. The CDR3 protein is CASSDPLKRGAYEQYF. The CDR3, as DNA: TGTGCCAGCAGTGACCCCCTAAAGCGGGGAGCCTACGAGCAGTACTTC.

The chain couples TRBV30 to TRBJ2-7, with D maybe TRBD1 (5 bases). Germline assignment: CDR1 GTSNPN and CDR2 SVGIG (reference sequence). V shed 3 bases and J shed 0 bases, with 6 bases lying between them. The CDR3 spans 12 residues. The CDR3: CAWRGDSYEQYF. The CDR3 DNA sequence: TGTGCCTGGAGAGGGGACTCCTACGAGCAGTACTTC.

The chain carries TRBV7-9 and TRBJ1-1, with D perhaps TRBD1 (6 bases). The CDR3 spans 13 residues. V lost 5 bases and J lost 1, with 8 bases in between. The germline CDR1 and CDR2 sequences are SEHNR and FQNEAQ (reference sequence). For the CDR3, the DNA is TGTGCCAGCAGCCCACAGGGGAACACTGAAGCTTTCTTT. It codes for CASSPQGNTEAFF.

The chain carries TRBV27 and TRBJ1-2, with D perhaps matching TRBD1 (6 bases). Trimming took off 3 bases at V and 8 bases at J, with 19 bases between the two ends. CDR3 length equals 15 residues. Germline CDR1 MNHEY, CDR2 SMNVEV (reference sequence). The CDR3 here is CASSFSDSRGQGYTF. The DNA of the CDR3 is TGTGCCAGCAGTTTTTCGGACAGCCGCGGACAAGGCTACACCTTC.

V is TRBV12-3 or TRBV12-4 and J is TRBJ2-1; D gene ambiguous. Trimming left V 2 bases short and J 15 bases short, with 11 bases between. This CDR3 has 11 amino acids. The CDR3 reads CASSLSTLAFF. CDR3 coding DNA: TGTGCCAGCAGTTTATCAACCCTGGCGTTCTTC.

This clone was detected a few times. The rearrangement joins TRBV9 to TRBJ2-7; no definite D call. Germline V gene lookup returns CDR1 SGDLS and CDR2 YYNGEE. The CDR3 is 13 residues long. V gave up 3 bases and J gave up 6 bases, with 13 bases separating them. The CDR3 sequence: CASSAEISLEQYF. Here the CDR3 DNA reads TGTGCCAGCAGCGCGGAAATTTCCCTCGAGCAGTACTTC.

The genes are TRBV7-9 and TRBJ2-5; D call uncertain. V lost 5 bases and J lost 2, with 12 bases in between. The germline gives CDR1 SEHNR, CDR2 FQNEAQ (reference sequence). The CDR3 totals 14 residues. In DNA form, the CDR3 reads TGTGCCAGCAGCCCGTCCCGGCGGCAAGAGACCCAGTACTTC. Translated: CASSPSRRQETQYF.

This chain connects TRBV7-9 to TRBJ2-1; TRBD2 agrees at 8 bases. This CDR3 region has 15 residues. Germline-derived CDR1 and CDR2 are SEHNR and FQNEAQ (reference sequence). V lost 3 bases to trimming and J lost 8 bases; unmatched junction nucleotides: 9. The CDR3 reads CASSFTGGASYEQFF. The CDR3 DNA sequence: TGTGCCAGCAGCTTTACCGGGGGGGCCTCCTATGAGCAGTTCTTC.

The chain combines TRBV29-1 with TRBJ1-5; no clear D. V was shortened by 4 bases and J by 0 bases, with 4 bases between the two germline ends. This CDR3 spans 12 amino acids. The germline V gene has CDR1 SQVTM and CDR2 ANQGSEA. CDR3 in amino acids: CSVGGSNQPQHF. Written as DNA, the CDR3 is TGCAGCGTTGGCGGTAGCAATCAGCCCCAGCATTTT.

The J gene is TRBJ1-2, the V gene TRBV5-6; D call uncertain. From germline, CDR1 is SGHDT and CDR2 YYEEEE. CDR3 length equals 14 residues. Deletions cut 3 bases from V and 4 bases from J, with 13 bases between. CDR3: CASSSLDTTYGYTF. The DNA of the CDR3 is TGTGCCAGCAGCTCACTTGACACCACCTATGGCTACACCTTC.

V usage is TRBV5-1 and J usage is TRBJ1-1, with D possibly being TRBD1 (6 bases). Per germline, CDR1 SGHRS and CDR2 YFSETQ. With 3 bases removed from V and 1 base from J, the gap between germline ends came to 10 bases. The CDR3 totals 14 residues. The CDR3 sequence: CASSSPQGNTEAFF. The CDR3 DNA reads as TGCGCCAGCAGCTCGCCACAGGGGAACACTGAAGCTTTCTTT.

V is TRBV6-2 or TRBV6-3 and J is TRBJ2-3; D remains unclear. V lost 2 bases to trimming and J lost 3 bases, with 15 bases between them. Germline V gene lookup returns CDR1 MNHEY and CDR2 SVGEGT. The CDR3 extends over 16 amino acids. Written as DNA, the CDR3 is TGTGCCAGCAGTTACGGGTTTTCCCGCGCAACAGATACGCAGTATTTT. As protein: CASSYGFSRATDTQYF.

This chain connects TRBV19 to TRBJ1-1, with D unclear. Trimming shortened V by 5 bases and J by 2 bases, and 9 bases separated the two germline ends. The CDR3 sequence is 13 residues long. Germline lookup yields CDR1 LNHDA and CDR2 SQIVND (reference sequence). The CDR3 sequence: CASSSQANTEAFF. CDR3 coding DNA: TGTGCCAGTAGTTCCCAGGCAAACACTGAAGCTTTCTTT.

The chain combines TRBV9 with TRBJ1-6, with D tentatively TRBD1 (5 bases). V lost 3 bases to trimming and J lost 7 bases, with 26 bases between them. Germline V gene sequence: CDR1 SGDLS, CDR2 YYNGEE. The CDR3 has 19 amino acids. In DNA, the CDR3 is TGTGCCAGCAGCGGTGCCGGGACGGCAGGTTTTAAGACCAATTCACCCCTCCACTTT. Amino acids: CASSGAGTAGFKTNSPLHF.

The V and J genes are TRBV15 and TRBJ1-5; 9 bases fit TRBD1. The length of the CDR3 is 14 residues. V shed 3 bases, J shed 10 bases, and the junction held 7 bases outside the gene matches. The V gene's germline CDR1 is LNHNV and CDR2 YYDKDF (reference sequence). DNA for the CDR3: TGTGCCACCAGCAGGGGACAGGGCTTTCAACCCCAGCATTTT. Its protein is CATSRGQGFQPQHF.

The CDR3 region has the DNA TGTGCCAGCAGCCCAAAAGGGGCGGGGGGCAACTACGAGCAGTACTTC. Amino acid sequence: CASSPKGAGGNYEQYF. The chain carries TRBV5-4 and TRBJ2-7; 8 bases align to TRBD2. The CDR3 has 16 amino acids. The germline CDR1 and CDR2 sequences are SGHNT and YYREEE (reference sequence). V shed 4 bases, J shed 3 bases, and the junction held 12 bases outside the gene matches.